The source of this T cell receptor (beta chain) is a study of early T cells in non-severe SARS-CoV-2 infection. Study results and limitations: Database matching using VDJdb favored anti-spike CD8 responses, with private and CD4 specificities left missing.

Unique molecular identifiers (one per individual cDNA molecule) were attached. TCRdb used MiXCR to reprocess the 5' RACE reads, holding one entry per CDR3 protein. This sample has more than 35,000 distinct CDR3 sequences; 5.5% to 7% occur once, and the top ten carry about 5%. This clonotype was observed many times. The antigen remains undetermined. Material for sequencing was whole blood. The receptor comes from an adult who was a healthcare worker with PCR-confirmed SARS-CoV-2 infection or an uninfected control (not recorded which).

This CDR3 is CASSLTHNEQFF. The CDR3 DNA reads as TGTGCCAGCAGCCTCACTCACAATGAGCAGTTCTTC. The V and J genes are TRBV3-1 and TRBJ2-1; unclear D gene. CDR3 length equals 12 residues. In germline, CDR1 is LGHDT, CDR2 YNNKEL (reference sequence). Trimming pared 4 bases from V and 5 bases from J, leaving 6 bases between.